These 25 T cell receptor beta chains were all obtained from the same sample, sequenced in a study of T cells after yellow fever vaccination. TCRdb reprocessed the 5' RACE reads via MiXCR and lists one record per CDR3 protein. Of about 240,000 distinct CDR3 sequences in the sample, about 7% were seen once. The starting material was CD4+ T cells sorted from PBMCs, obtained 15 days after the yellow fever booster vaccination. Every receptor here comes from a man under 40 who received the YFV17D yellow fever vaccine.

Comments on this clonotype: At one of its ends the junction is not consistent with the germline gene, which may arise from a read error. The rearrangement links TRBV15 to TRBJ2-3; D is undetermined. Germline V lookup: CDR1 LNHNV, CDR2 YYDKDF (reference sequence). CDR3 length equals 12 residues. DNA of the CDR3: TGTCCCACCAGCAGTGCGGAAGATACGCAGTATTTT. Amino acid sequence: CPTSSAEDTQYF.

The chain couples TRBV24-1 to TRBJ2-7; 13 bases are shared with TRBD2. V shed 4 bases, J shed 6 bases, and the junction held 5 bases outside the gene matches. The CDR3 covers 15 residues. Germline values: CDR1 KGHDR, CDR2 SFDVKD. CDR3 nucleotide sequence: TGTGCCACCAGTGAGACTAGCGGGAGGTTCTCCGAGCAGTACTTC. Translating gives CATSETSGRFSEQYF.

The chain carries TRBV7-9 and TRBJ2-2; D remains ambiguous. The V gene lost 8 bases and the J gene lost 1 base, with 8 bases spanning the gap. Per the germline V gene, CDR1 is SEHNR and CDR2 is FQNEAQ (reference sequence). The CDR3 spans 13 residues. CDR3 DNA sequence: TGTGCCAGCTCACGGGTGAACACCGGGGAGCTGTTTTTT. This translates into CASSRVNTGELFF.

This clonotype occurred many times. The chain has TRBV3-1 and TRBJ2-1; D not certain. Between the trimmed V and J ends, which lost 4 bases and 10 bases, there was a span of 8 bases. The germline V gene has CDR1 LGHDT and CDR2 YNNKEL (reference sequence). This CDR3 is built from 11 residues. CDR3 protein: CASSLTQEQFF. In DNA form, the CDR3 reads TGTGCCAGCAGCCTCACCCAGGAGCAGTTCTTC.

The CDR3 loop is CASRLDRGADQPQHF. The DNA of the CDR3 is TGTGCCAGCAGATTGGACAGGGGAGCGGATCAGCCCCAGCATTTT. The chain joins TRBV2 to TRBJ1-5, with TRBD1 matching 9 bases. Germline CDR1 and CDR2: SNHLY and FYNNEI. Trimming took 6 bases from V and 5 from J; bases not matched to a gene: 8. This CDR3 is built from 15 residues.

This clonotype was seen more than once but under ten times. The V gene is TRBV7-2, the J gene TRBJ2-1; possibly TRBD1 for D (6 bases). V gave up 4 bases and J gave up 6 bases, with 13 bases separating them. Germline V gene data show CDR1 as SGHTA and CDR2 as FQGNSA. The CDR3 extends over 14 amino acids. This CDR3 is CASSYGQQANEQFF. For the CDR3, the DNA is TGTGCCAGCAGCTACGGACAGCAAGCCAATGAGCAGTTCTTC.

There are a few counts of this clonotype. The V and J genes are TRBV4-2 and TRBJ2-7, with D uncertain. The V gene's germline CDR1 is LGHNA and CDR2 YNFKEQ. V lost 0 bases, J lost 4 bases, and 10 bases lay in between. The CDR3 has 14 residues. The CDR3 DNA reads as TGTGCCAGCAGCCAAGATCTTGAGAGTTACGAGCAGTACTTC. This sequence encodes CASSQDLESYEQYF.

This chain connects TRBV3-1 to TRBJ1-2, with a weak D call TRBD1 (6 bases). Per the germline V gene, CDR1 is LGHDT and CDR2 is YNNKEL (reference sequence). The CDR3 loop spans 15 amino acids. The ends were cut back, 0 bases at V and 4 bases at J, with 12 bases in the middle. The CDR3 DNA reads TGTGCCAGCAGCCAAGATTCACAGGGTCGCTATGGCTACACCTTC. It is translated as CASSQDSQGRYGYTF.

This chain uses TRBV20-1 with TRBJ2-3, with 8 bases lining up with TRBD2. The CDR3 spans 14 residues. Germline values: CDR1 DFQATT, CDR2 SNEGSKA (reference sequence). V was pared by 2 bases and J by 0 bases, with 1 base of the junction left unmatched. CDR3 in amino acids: CSARRGGSTDTQYF. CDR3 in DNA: TGCAGTGCTAGACGCGGGGGGAGCACAGATACGCAGTATTTT.

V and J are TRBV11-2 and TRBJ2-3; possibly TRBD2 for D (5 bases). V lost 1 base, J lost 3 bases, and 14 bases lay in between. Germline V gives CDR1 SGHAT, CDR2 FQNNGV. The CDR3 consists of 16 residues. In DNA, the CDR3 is TGTGCCAGCAGCTTAGTCGGCGGGTCCCCGACAGATACGCAGTATTTT. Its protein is CASSLVGGSPTDTQYF. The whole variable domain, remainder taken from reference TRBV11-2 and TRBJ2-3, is EAGVAQSPRYKIIEKRQSVAFWCNPISGHATLYWYQQILGQGPKLLIQFQNNGVVDDSQLPKDRFSAERLKGVDSTLKIQPAKLEDSAVYLCASSLVGGSPTDTQYFGPGTRLTVL.

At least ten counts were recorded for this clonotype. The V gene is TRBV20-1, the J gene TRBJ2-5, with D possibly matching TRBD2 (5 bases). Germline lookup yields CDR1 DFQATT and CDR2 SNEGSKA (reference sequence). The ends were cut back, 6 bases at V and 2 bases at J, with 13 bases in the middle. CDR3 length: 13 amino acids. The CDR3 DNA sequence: TGCAGTGCCCTCTCCACGGGGCAAGAGACCCAGTACTTC. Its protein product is CSALSTGQETQYF.

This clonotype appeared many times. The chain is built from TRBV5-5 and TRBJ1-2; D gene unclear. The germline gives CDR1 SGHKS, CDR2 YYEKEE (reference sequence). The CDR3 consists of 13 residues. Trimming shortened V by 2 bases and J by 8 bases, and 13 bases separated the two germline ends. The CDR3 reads CASSLMSGEGYTF. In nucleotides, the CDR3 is TGTGCCAGCAGCTTAATGTCTGGAGAGGGCTACACCTTC.

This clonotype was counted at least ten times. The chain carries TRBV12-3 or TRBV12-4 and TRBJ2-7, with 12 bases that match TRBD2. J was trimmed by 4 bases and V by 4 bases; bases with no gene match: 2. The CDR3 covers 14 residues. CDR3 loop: CASSWTSGNYEQYF. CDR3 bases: TGTGCCAGCAGTTGGACTAGCGGGAATTACGAGCAGTACTTC.

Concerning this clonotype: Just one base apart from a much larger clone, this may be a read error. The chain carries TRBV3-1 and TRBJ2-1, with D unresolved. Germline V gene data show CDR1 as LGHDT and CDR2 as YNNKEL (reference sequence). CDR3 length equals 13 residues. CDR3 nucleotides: TGTGTCAGCAGCCGAGACGGATACAATGAGCAGTTCTTC. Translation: CVSSRDGYNEQFF.

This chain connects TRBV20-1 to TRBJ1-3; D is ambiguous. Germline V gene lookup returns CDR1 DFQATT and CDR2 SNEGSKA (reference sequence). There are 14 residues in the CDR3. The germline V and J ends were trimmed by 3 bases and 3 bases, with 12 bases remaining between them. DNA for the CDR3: TGCAGTGCTAGTTTTTCGGCGGGTGGAAACACCATATATTTT. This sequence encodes CSASFSAGGNTIYF.

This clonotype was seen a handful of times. CDR3 loop: CASSPGLAGVSSEQYF. The DNA for the CDR3 is TGTGCCAGCTCACCGGGACTAGCGGGAGTTAGCTCCGAGCAGTACTTC. The chain combines TRBV18 with TRBJ2-7, with 14 bases matching TRBD2. V shed 3 bases and J 6 bases; nucleotides not matched to a gene: 7. From germline, CDR1 is KGHSH and CDR2 LQKENI. This CDR3 spans 16 amino acids.

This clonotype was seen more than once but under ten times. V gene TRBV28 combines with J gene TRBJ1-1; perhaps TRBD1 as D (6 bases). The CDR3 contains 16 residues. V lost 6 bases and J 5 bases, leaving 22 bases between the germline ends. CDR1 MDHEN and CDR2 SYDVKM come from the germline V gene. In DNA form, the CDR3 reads TGTGCCAGCAGCAAGCCTGTGGCAGGGGAGGGTACTGAAGCTTTCTTT. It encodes CASSKPVAGEGTEAFF.

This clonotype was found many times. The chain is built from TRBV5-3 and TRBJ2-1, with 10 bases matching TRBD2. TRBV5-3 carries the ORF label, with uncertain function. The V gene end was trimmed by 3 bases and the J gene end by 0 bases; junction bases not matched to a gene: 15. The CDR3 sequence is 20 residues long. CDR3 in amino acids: CARSSGWEREGLLSYNEQFF. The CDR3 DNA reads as TGTGCCAGAAGCTCGGGATGGGAGCGGGAGGGCCTCCTCTCCTACAATGAGCAGTTCTTC.

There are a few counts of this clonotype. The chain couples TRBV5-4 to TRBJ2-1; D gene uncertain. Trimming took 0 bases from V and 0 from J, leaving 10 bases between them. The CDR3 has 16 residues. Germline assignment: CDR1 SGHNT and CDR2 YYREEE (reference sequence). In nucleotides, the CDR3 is TGTGCCAGCAGCTTGGGACTGGAAAGCTCCTACAATGAGCAGTTCTTC. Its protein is CASSLGLESSYNEQFF. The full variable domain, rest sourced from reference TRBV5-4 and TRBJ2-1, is ETGVTQSPTHLIKTRGQQVTLRCSSQSGHNTVSWYQQALGQGPQFIFQYYREEENGRGNFPPRFSGLQFPNYSSELNVNALELDDSALYLCASSLGLESSYNEQFFGPGTRLTVL.

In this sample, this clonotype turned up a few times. The CDR3 is CASSPYADTQYF. The CDR3 region has the DNA TGTGCCAGCAGCCCCTACGCGGATACGCAGTATTTT. This chain joins TRBV7-2 and TRBJ2-3, with D unresolved. The CDR3 is made up of 12 amino acids. Germline V gives CDR1 SGHTA, CDR2 FQGNSA. V dropped 5 bases and J dropped 6 bases, with 9 bases sitting between them.

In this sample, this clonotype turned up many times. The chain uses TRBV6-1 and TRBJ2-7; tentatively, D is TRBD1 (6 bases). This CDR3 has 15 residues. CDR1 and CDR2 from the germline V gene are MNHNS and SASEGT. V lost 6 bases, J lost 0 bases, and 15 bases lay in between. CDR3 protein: CASREQGSSSYEQYF. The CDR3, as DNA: TGTGCCAGCAGGGAACAGGGATCCAGCTCCTACGAGCAGTACTTC.

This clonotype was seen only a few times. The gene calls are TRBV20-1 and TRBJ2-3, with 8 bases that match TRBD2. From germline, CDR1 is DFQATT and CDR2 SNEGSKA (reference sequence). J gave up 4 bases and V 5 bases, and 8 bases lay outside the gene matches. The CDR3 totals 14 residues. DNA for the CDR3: TGCAGTGCTTACAACCCCGGGGGGGCAGATACGCAGTATTTT. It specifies CSAYNPGGADTQYF.

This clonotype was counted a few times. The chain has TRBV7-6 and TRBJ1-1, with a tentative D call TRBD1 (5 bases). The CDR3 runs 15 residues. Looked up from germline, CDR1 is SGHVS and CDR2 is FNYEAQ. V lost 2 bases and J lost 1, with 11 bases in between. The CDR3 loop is CASSLTGTANTEAFF. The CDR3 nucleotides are TGTGCCAGCAGCTTAACCGGGACGGCGAACACTGAAGCTTTCTTT.

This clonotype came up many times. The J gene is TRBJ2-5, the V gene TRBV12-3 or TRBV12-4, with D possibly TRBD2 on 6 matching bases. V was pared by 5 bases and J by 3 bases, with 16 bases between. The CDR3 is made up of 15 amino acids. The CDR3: CASSRTGTEKETQYF. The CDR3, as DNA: TGTGCCAGCAGTCGCACCGGGACTGAAAAAGAGACCCAGTACTTC.

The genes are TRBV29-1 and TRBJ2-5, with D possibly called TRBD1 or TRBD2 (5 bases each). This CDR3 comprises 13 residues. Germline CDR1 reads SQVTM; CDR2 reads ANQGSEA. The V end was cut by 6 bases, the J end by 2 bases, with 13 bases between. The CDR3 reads CSVLGTGQETQYF. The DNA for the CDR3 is TGCAGCGTCCTTGGGACGGGGCAAGAGACCCAGTACTTC.